This T cell receptor (beta chain) was recorded in a study of cytomegalovirus exposure and HLA in healthy donors. 13 Jbeta primers and 60 Vbeta primers were used for the PCR. Repertoires were generated with immunoSEQ multiplex PCR, while TCRdb's copy carries only in-frame clones and drops some. The data show 200,000 to 250,000 clones, around 75% seen once. Germline V gene data show CDR1 as SEHNR and CDR2 as FQNEAQ (reference sequence). This CDR3 region has 13 residues. Remarks on this clone: Its antigen is not known. The junction and the germline gene differ at one end; a read error may be behind it. The same CDR3 can be traced to other DNA sequences in this sample.

Study-wide results and caveats: Within the data, a cluster of highly shared sequence variants was likely a sequencing artifact. V segments that were indistinguishable, TRBV6-2 and TRBV6-3 among them, were omitted from analysis. A missense DCLRE1C variant was associated with V- and J-gene trimming of TCR beta chains in a later analysis, and an independent cohort replicated the association.

Sequencing input: PBMCs. This receptor was taken from a woman in her twenties or thirties in good health and CMV-seronegative. V gene TRBV7-9 combines with J gene TRBJ1-1; 9 positions match TRBD1. The CDR3 bases are TGTTCCAGCAGCCTGACAGGGGGCACTGAAGCTTTCTTT. Protein sequence: CSSSLTGGTEAFF.